This T cell receptor (beta chain) came from a study of cytomegalovirus exposure and HLA in healthy donors. About the study: The 120 or so validation repertoires used a platform that matched the one used for the approximately 610 first-cohort repertoires, as a later analysis reported. General study findings and limits: In vitro assays verified that three CMV-associated chains recognized CMV antigens specifically. Some TCR beta chains (over 150 of them) were listed as cytomegalovirus-associated. Rarity held for most TCR sequences, but there were some public TCRs that occurred in many donors.

The protocol was immunoSEQ multiplex PCR, while the TCRdb copy is restricted to in-frame clones and leaves out a portion. The sample comprises around 200,000 clones, roughly 77% of which are singletons, and roughly 1.2% rests with the top ten. The CDR3 runs 14 residues. Germline CDR1 SGDLS, CDR2 YYNGEE. V was cut by 1 base and J by 0 bases, with 6 bases left in between. Comments on this clone: The antigen remains unidentified.

The chain joins TRBV9 to TRBJ2-3; no clear D gene. The sequence was collected from a young woman in good health and CMV-seronegative. Input material: PBMCs. The CDR3 DNA reads TGTGCCAGCAGCGTAACAACGAGCACAGATACGCAGTATTTT. Translating gives CASSVTTSTDTQYF.